Reported below is one T cell receptor beta chain. Method: immunoSEQ multiplex PCR; TCRdb's copy keeps in-frame clones and lacks some. Of 60,000 to 90,000 clones in the sample, about 93% were seen once. This sample was included in a study of blood T cell repertoires in COVID-19. Overall study context: The United States, Italy and Spain provided the acute and convalescent COVID-19 samples.

The CDR3 runs 13 residues. V lost 5 bases and J lost 8, with 13 bases in between. Germline V lookup: CDR1 SEHNR, CDR2 FQNEAQ (reference sequence). J is TRBJ2-1 and V is TRBV7-9; no reliable D call. The material sequenced was peripheral blood. The clonotype was recovered from a woman older than 75 with acute or convalescent COVID-19. Written as DNA, the CDR3 is TGTGCCAGCAGCCCTCAATCTGGGCATGAGCAGTTCTTC. This codes for CASSPQSGHEQFF.